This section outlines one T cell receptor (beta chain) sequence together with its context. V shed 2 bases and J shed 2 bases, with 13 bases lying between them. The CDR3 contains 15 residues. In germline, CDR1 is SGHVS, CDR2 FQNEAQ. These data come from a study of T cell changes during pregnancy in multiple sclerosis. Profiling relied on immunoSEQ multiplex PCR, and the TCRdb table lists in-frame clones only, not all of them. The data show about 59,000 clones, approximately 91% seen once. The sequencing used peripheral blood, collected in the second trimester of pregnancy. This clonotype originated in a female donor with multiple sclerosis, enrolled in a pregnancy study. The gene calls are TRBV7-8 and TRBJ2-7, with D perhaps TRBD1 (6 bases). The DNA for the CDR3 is TGTGCCAGCAGCTTAATGGGGGCGAGCACCTACGAGCAGTACTTC. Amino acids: CASSLMGASTYEQYF.